This T cell receptor beta chain appears in the sequencing data of a study of T cells after yellow fever vaccination. Across the study: Fractions of limited cellularity were prepared by means of SMART-Seq v4 Ultra Low Input.

This clonotype was seen many times. The antigen is unknown. Template switching with 5'RACE generated the TCR cDNA and added a universal primer site and UMIs. TCRdb called the 5' RACE reads again in MiXCR, with one record for every CDR3 protein. The sample carries some 550,000 distinct CDR3 sequences, 15% to 20% recorded once. CDR1 is SGHNT and CDR2 is YYREEE in the germline V gene (reference sequence). The CDR3 covers 13 residues. V dropped 4 bases and J dropped 5 bases, with 12 bases sitting between them. General study results and limits: Researchers noted that a small share of clonotypes showed up in both CD4 and CD8 compartments. Peaking faster, on day 5 versus 15, the secondary response was nonetheless weaker.

J is TRBJ1-2 and V is TRBV5-4; tentative D call: TRBD1 (5 bases). Source: PBMCs, taken 15 days after the yellow fever booster vaccination. This clonotype originated in a man aged 25-45 years who received the YFV17D yellow fever vaccine. CDR3 protein: CASSRGGTYGYTF. CDR3 coding DNA: TGTGCCAGCAGCCGCGGGGGTACTTATGGCTACACCTTC. Filled out from reference TRBV5-4 and TRBJ1-2, the complete variable domain reads ETGVTQSPTHLIKTRGQQVTLRCSSQSGHNTVSWYQQALGQGPQFIFQYYREEENGRGNFPPRFSGLQFPNYSSELNVNALELDDSALYLCASSRGGTYGYTFGSGTRLTVV.